The count of the clone carrying this T cell receptor (beta chain) is one. Its antigen is not identified. The entry originates in a study of radiotherapy plus CTLA-4 blockade in lung cancer. Study conclusions and caveats: Among blood TCR repertoires after radiotherapy plus ipilimumab, tumor-derived clones expanded. Strongest reported response predictors: early blood clone changes and post-radiation interferon-beta.

The method was immunoSEQ multiplex PCR; TCRdb's version includes in-frame clones alone and lacks a portion of them. This sample carries about 62,000 clones, roughly 76% of them seen once, and the ten largest clones take approximately 2.8%. Germline V gene data show CDR1 as SGHTA and CDR2 as FQGNSA. The CDR3 consists of 13 residues. Trimming shortened V by 1 base and J by 8 bases, and 9 bases separated the two germline ends. Chemo-refractory metastatic non-small-cell lung cancer patients underwent focal radiation alongside CTLA-4 blockade with ipilimumab. This specimen consisted of peripheral blood, obtained from a patient treated with radiotherapy plus ipilimumab. The genes are TRBV7-2 and TRBJ1-5; D is unclear. The TCR was taken from a human donor with non-small cell lung cancer who had a complete response to radiotherapy plus ipilimumab. DNA for the CDR3: TGTGCCAGCAGCTTAGGATCGGGTGAGCCCCAGCATTTT. Protein: CASSLGSGEPQHF.